This is a list of T cell receptor beta chains from one sample in a study of metastatic and nonmetastatic thyroid tumors. TCRdb re-called the PCR reads via MiXCR. The profile covers fewer than 40,000 clones, with around half appearing a single time and 24% taken by the ten largest. The sample comprised tumor tissue. These receptors all stem from a male donor with papillary thyroid cancer or a benign thyroid nodule (not recorded which). Some clones in this sample may be carry-over from other donors' samples. Both conserved end residues are part of each CDR3.

v_gene	j_gene	CDR3aa
TRBV19	TRBJ2-2	CASSITPSGTYTGELFF
TRBV6-1	TRBJ2-5	CASSERHETQYF
TRBV18	TRBJ2-7	CASSPNYAGQHYEQYF
TRBV24-1	TRBJ1-1	CATSDSAGPNTEAFF
TRBV28	TRBJ1-2	CASSLSAGRGYTF
TRBV20-1	TRBJ2-5	CSARLGLAETQYF
TRBV7-9	TRBJ2-6	CASSPDPGGANVLTF
TRBV7-8	TRBJ2-7	CASSLGYGATSYEQYF
TRBV6-5	TRBJ2-2	CASSYRTGGGTGELFF
TRBV20-1	TRBJ2-2	CSAAKGGAYVGELFF
TRBV20-1	TRBJ1-1	CSASWPGGNTEAFF
TRBV5-1	TRBJ1-1	CASSLSDPRNTEAFF
TRBV28	TRBJ1-5	CASSAWRGSNQPQHF
TRBV4-2	TRBJ2-7	CASSQVSGPYEQYF
TRBV7-9	TRBJ2-7	CASSLARTADYEQYF
TRBV20-1	TRBJ1-2	CSARVGARDGYTF
TRBV20-1	TRBJ2-2	CSASGEGWTGELFF
TRBV11-2	TRBJ2-1	CASSLVGGHNYNEQFF
TRBV11-3	TRBJ1-1	CASSSWDRVAFF
TRBV20-1	TRBJ1-5	CSARPDRGRVSNQPQHF
TRBV20-1	TRBJ2-7	CSARVSGTSYEQYF
TRBV24-1	TRBJ2-7	CATSDNRYEQYF
TRBV24-1	TRBJ2-1	CATSVRDYQYNEQFF